Each of the 26 T cell receptor beta chains below was sequenced from the same sample in a study of blood T cell repertoires in COVID-19. The repertoire was sequenced with immunoSEQ multiplex PCR; TCRdb's copy has only in-frame clones and lacks some. The profile shows tens of thousands of clones, 65% to 90% of them singletons. Material: peripheral blood. The receptors shown here come from a man in his 60s with acute or convalescent COVID-19.

The chain joins TRBV9 to TRBJ1-1, with D possibly TRBD1 on 5 matching bases. Looked up from germline, CDR1 is SGDLS and CDR2 is YYNGEE. The CDR3 spans 15 residues. V was trimmed by 0 bases and J by 4 bases, leaving 13 bases between them. The CDR3, as DNA: TGTGCCAGCAGCGTAGGTAAAACCGGGGGCACTGAAGCTTTCTTT. It is translated as CASSVGKTGGTEAFF.

This clone has a single count. The chain joins TRBV5-1 to TRBJ2-2, with TRBD2 matching over 7 bases. Germline V gene sequence: CDR1 SGHRS, CDR2 YFSETQ. V trimming: 0 bases; J trimming: 3 bases; junction bases outside the gene matches: 2. The CDR3 runs to 15 residues. CDR3 DNA sequence: TGCGCCAGCAGCTTGGAGCTAGCGGACACCGGGGAGCTGTTTTTT. Translation: CASSLELADTGELFF.

The chain joins TRBV5-4 to TRBJ1-2, with D possibly TRBD1 on 6 matching bases. Germline V gene sequence: CDR1 SGHNT, CDR2 YYREEE (reference sequence). This CDR3 comprises 14 residues. V was shortened by 5 bases and J by 8 bases, with 19 bases between the two germline ends. CDR3 loop: CASRGDTAPRGYTF. The CDR3 nucleotides are TGTGCCAGCAGGGGGGACACGGCCCCCCGCGGCTACACCTTC.

The rearrangement links TRBV2 to TRBJ2-6, with D perhaps matching TRBD2 (6 bases). CDR3 length: 17 amino acids. In germline, CDR1 is SNHLY, CDR2 FYNNEI. Deletions cut 7 bases from V and 1 base from J, with 17 bases between. The CDR3 nucleotides are TGTGCCAGCAATCCAGGGACTGACCGATCTGGGGCCAACGTCCTGACTTTC. The encoded protein is CASNPGTDRSGANVLTF.

This sequence joins TRBV4-3 and TRBJ2-3, with TRBD2 identical over 9 bases. V was pared by 1 base and J by 2 bases, with 4 bases of the junction left unmatched. Germline V lookup: CDR1 LGHNA, CDR2 YSLEER. The CDR3 is 16 amino acids. The CDR3 sequence is CASSQVKRGDTDTQYF. The CDR3 coding sequence is TGCGCCAGCAGCCAAGTTAAGCGGGGGGACACAGATACGCAGTATTTT.

This clone has only one observation. V usage is TRBV7-2 and J usage is TRBJ1-3; TRBD1 is a possible D gene (5 bases). The germline V gene encodes CDR1 SGHTA and CDR2 FQGNSA. This CDR3 region has 17 residues. Trimming shortened V by 2 bases and J by 0 bases, and 14 bases separated the two germline ends. DNA of the CDR3: TGTGCCAGCAGCTTATATAACAGGCAAAACTCTGGAAACACCATATATTTT. As protein: CASSLYNRQNSGNTIYF.

This clone was seen only a few times. CDR3 sequence reads: CASSRSLAGYNYGYTF. The CDR3 region has the DNA TGTGCCAGCAGCCGATCTTTAGCAGGGTATAACTATGGCTACACCTTC. The V and J genes are TRBV6-6 and TRBJ1-2; a possible D gene is TRBD1 (5 bases). V gave up 6 bases and J gave up 1 base, with 18 bases separating them. The CDR3 covers 16 residues. The germline CDR1 and CDR2 sequences are MNHNY and SVGAGI (reference sequence).

The chain carries TRBV6-5 and TRBJ2-5; D uncertain. Per germline, CDR1 MNHEY and CDR2 SVGAGI. V lost 6 bases, J lost 2 bases, and 7 bases lay in between. CDR3 length equals 12 residues. Here the CDR3 reads CASRLRQETQYF. CDR3 DNA: TGTGCCAGCAGACTTAGACAAGAGACCCAGTACTTC.

The V call is TRBV7-2, the J call TRBJ2-7, with D possibly matching TRBD1 (6 bases). Germline V gives CDR1 SGHTA, CDR2 FQGNSA. The length of the CDR3 is 16 residues. Trimming pared 3 bases from V and 3 bases from J, leaving 18 bases between. CDR3 sequence: CASSFRGTRANYEQYF. The CDR3 region has the DNA TGTGCCAGCAGCTTCAGAGGGACAAGAGCGAACTACGAGCAGTACTTC.

The chain is built from TRBV9 and TRBJ1-1; 8 bases map to TRBD1. The CDR3 contains 15 residues. Looked up from germline, CDR1 is SGDLS and CDR2 is YYNGEE. The V and J ends lost 0 bases and 2 bases, in that order; junction bases with no gene match: 3. In DNA, the CDR3 is TGTGCCAGCAGCGTAGCCACAGGGGGTAACACTGAAGCTTTCTTT. It specifies CASSVATGGNTEAFF.

As regards this clone: Other DNA sequences within the sample encode an identical CDR3. This chain connects TRBV18 to TRBJ2-7; TRBD1 aligns across 7 bases. The junction had 1 base not matched to a gene; V was cut back by 3 bases and J by 2 bases. Germline assignment: CDR1 KGHSH and CDR2 LQKENI. The CDR3 length is 13 residues. CDR3 coding DNA: TGTGCCAGCTCACCTGGGACAGCCTACGAGCAGTACTTC. It is translated as CASSPGTAYEQYF.

J is TRBJ2-6 and V is TRBV5-1; D gene unclear. The V end lost 2 bases, the J end lost 4 bases, and 7 bases lay between the germline ends. The germline V gene has CDR1 SGHRS and CDR2 YFSETQ. CDR3 length equals 14 residues. CDR3 sequence reads: CASSLLSGANVLTF. The CDR3 DNA is TGCGCCAGCAGCTTACTGTCCGGGGCCAACGTCCTGACTTTC.

In its sample, this clone was seen a few times. The chain couples TRBV6-6 to TRBJ2-1, with 7 bases identical to TRBD1. Germline trimming cut 4 bases from V and 5 bases from J; bases unmatched to any gene: 2. The CDR3 runs 13 residues. Germline assignment: CDR1 MNHNY and CDR2 SVGAGI (reference sequence). The CDR3 protein is CASSSGTDNEQFF. The CDR3, as DNA: TGTGCCAGCAGTTCTGGGACAGACAATGAGCAGTTCTTC.

The chain combines TRBV5-1 with TRBJ2-3; 7 bases fit TRBD2. Germline CDR1 SGHRS, CDR2 YFSETQ. The trim removed 3 bases at V and 12 bases at J, leaving 4 bases unmatched. This CDR3 comprises 11 residues. The CDR3 DNA reads as TGCGCCAGCAGCTACCGGGACTATCAGTATTTT. Translated, it gives CASSYRDYQYF.

The V gene is TRBV7-2, the J gene TRBJ1-1, with unresolved D. CDR1 and CDR2 from the germline V gene are SGHTA and FQGNSA. Trimming cost V 5 bases and J 8 bases, with 15 bases left between them. CDR3 length: 13 residues. Written as DNA, the CDR3 is TGTGCCAGCAGCCCCGGGATGAGGAGGGAAGCTTTCTTT. It yields the protein CASSPGMRREAFF.

The CDR3 is CASSALDYEQYF. The CDR3 DNA reads as TGTGCCAGCAGCGCACTCGACTACGAGCAGTACTTC. The chain has TRBV5-5 and TRBJ2-7, with no clear D. Germline V lookup: CDR1 SGHKS, CDR2 YYEKEE (reference sequence). Trimming removed 4 bases at V and 3 bases at J, with 8 bases between. The CDR3 sequence is 12 residues long.

The rearrangement joins TRBV27 to TRBJ2-5; D remains unclear. Germline values: CDR1 MNHEY, CDR2 SMNVEV (reference sequence). CDR3 length: 13 residues. Trimming stripped 0 bases from V and 5 bases from J, with 7 bases between. The CDR3 nucleotides are TGTGCCAGCAGTTTATCGAGGTTTGAGACCCAGTACTTC. Protein product: CASSLSRFETQYF.

CDR3 amino acids: CASSERQAGNTIYF. CDR3 bases: TGCGCCAGCAGTGAAAGACAGGCTGGAAACACCATATATTTT. The chain joins TRBV10-2 to TRBJ1-3, with D perhaps TRBD1 (6 bases). The CDR3 consists of 14 residues. Trimming left V 3 bases short and J 2 bases short, with 8 bases between. Germline CDR1 reads WSHSY; CDR2 reads SAAADI.

This sequence joins TRBV6-1 and TRBJ2-1, with a weak D call TRBD2 (5 bases). CDR1 is MNHNS, CDR2 SASEGT, per germline. With 3 bases removed from V and 10 bases from J, the gap between germline ends came to 13 bases. The CDR3 is 13 residues long. The CDR3 reads CASSDTFSDEQFF. The CDR3 region has the DNA TGTGCCAGCAGTGATACCTTTAGCGACGAGCAGTTCTTC.

The chain joins TRBV6-5 to TRBJ2-1, with D possibly being TRBD2 (6 bases). Trimming stripped 9 bases from V and 4 bases from J, with 16 bases between. CDR3 size: 14 residues. Germline V gene lookup returns CDR1 MNHEY and CDR2 SVGAGI. CDR3: CASMYRGIYNEQFF. The CDR3 DNA reads TGTGCCAGTATGTACCGCGGGATTTACAATGAGCAGTTCTTC.

The chain links TRBV6-2 or TRBV6-3 to TRBJ1-2; D gene unclear. This CDR3 has 15 residues. The V and J ends lost 6 bases and 0 bases respectively, with 14 bases between them. Germline V lookup: CDR1 MNHEY, CDR2 SVGEGT. In nucleotides, the CDR3 is TGTGCCAGCAGCTCAAGCACCGCCGCTAACTATGGCTACACCTTC. Amino acid sequence: CASSSSTAANYGYTF.

This rearrangement joins TRBV15 to TRBJ1-5; 9 positions match TRBD1. This CDR3 has 20 residues. V was pared by 0 bases and J by 2 bases, with 14 bases of the junction left unmatched. Per germline, CDR1 LNHNV and CDR2 YYDKDF (reference sequence). CDR3 amino acids: CATSRDIRDRVDSRNQPQHF. The CDR3 bases are TGTGCCACCAGCAGAGACATCCGGGACAGGGTAGACTCGCGCAATCAGCCCCAGCATTTT.

The chain carries TRBV7-2 and TRBJ1-3; no reliable D call. The CDR3 is 15 residues long. The germline V gene has CDR1 SGHTA and CDR2 FQGNSA. V lost 1 base, J lost 0 bases, and 7 bases lay in between. The CDR3 nucleotides are TGTGCCAGCAGCTTAGGTCGTAGCTCTGGAAACACCATATATTTT. Protein product: CASSLGRSSGNTIYF.

The rearrangement links TRBV10-2 to TRBJ2-2; 13 nucleotides agree with TRBD2. The trim removed 5 bases at V and 6 bases at J, leaving 6 bases unmatched. CDR3 length: 16 amino acids. Germline CDR1 reads WSHSY; CDR2 reads SAAADI. CDR3 residues: CASSLGTSGAAGELFF. The CDR3 nucleotides are TGCGCCAGCAGTCTCGGGACTAGCGGGGCTGCCGGGGAGCTGTTTTTT.

The genes are TRBV5-1 and TRBJ2-7; tentatively, D is TRBD1 (6 bases). Germline V gene data show CDR1 as SGHRS and CDR2 as YFSETQ. This CDR3 has 16 residues. Trimming cost V 4 bases and J 2 bases, with 19 bases left between them. The CDR3 DNA sequence: TGCGCCAGCAGCCCCCGAAGGTTGGGGGCGGCCTACGAGCAGTACTTC. It specifies CASSPRRLGAAYEQYF.

The chain combines TRBV6-5 with TRBJ2-6; D perhaps matches TRBD1 (5 bases). The CDR3 covers 14 residues. Germline-derived CDR1 and CDR2 are MNHEY and SVGAGI. The V and J ends lost 8 bases and 0 bases respectively, with 8 bases between them. The CDR3 bases are TGTGCCAGCGACAGTTTCTCTGGGGCCAACGTCCTGACTTTC. This translates into CASDSFSGANVLTF.